Here is one T cell receptor (beta chain) with its context. This clone appeared once. Its antigen specificity is not known. No base quality values were provided; no much bigger clone lies one nucleotide off. The cohort comprised approximately 700 healthy bone marrow donors. At the time of sampling, all cohort members were nominally healthy, though unrecorded immune exposures were likely present. The donor was CMV seronegative and belonged to the group of approximately 320 seronegative cohort members. A peripheral blood sample was provided by each donor, and peripheral blood mononuclear cells were used for TCR beta sequencing. Genomic DNA was extracted from the blood cell samples with the Qiagen DNeasy Blood Extraction Kit. The data derive from a study of cytomegalovirus exposure and HLA in healthy donors (TCRdb year 2017). Background on the whole study: An earlier analysis of approximately 640 of the donors reported approximately 300 Gb of sequence data and roughly 100 million unique TCR beta sequences from around 200 million T cells. HLA typing covered class I and class II loci at four-digit resolution. Donor age, sex, ethnicity and CMV serostatus were compiled alongside the repertoire data. A later analysis re-analyzed previously published TCR beta repertoires from 666 donors and added high-resolution HLA genotyping to study TCR occurrence patterns. An earlier analysis of 587 of the donors used high-throughput TCR beta sequencing to judge whether each TCR beta V gene segment behaved as functional or pseudogenic. Of the 398 genotyped donors, 70% to 90% were placed in the genetic ancestry cluster associated with self-reported Caucasian donors. Rather than drawing on any new phenotypic data, the later analysis identified candidate immune exposures from TCR beta sequences and the way those sequences occurred across donors. The study aimed to test whether signatures of past pathogen exposure could be identified by cataloging public T cell receptors. Among 398 genotyped donors of the cohort, an average of about 240,000 unique TCR beta nucleotide sequences were sequenced per donor, about a sixth of them non-productive. The number of typed donors differed by locus: about 620-640 for A, B, C, DRB1 and DQB1; some 500 for DQA1; approximately 610 for DPA1; and around 470 for DPB1. An early release that covered roughly 600 HLA-typed donors contained around 330 gigabases of sequencing data and tens of millions of unique TCR sequences. A later genetic analysis took genome-wide SNP genotypes for about 55% of the roughly 670 donors and used that subset as a discovery cohort. Using immunosequencing, the study profiled T cell repertoires from approximately 700 subjects and related those repertoires to cytomegalovirus serostatus. Every discovery cohort repertoire had been produced on one sequencing platform. A separate validation cohort of approximately 120 different subjects was used in addition to the roughly 700-subject first cohort. High-throughput TCR immunosequencing, statistical association of individual TCRs with disease status, and machine learning were combined to predict cytomegalovirus infection status. Five DR-DQ haplotypes were treated as single units for association and clustering because of strong linkage in the cohort. Study-wide conclusions, independent of this receptor: The authors suggested that the approach could potentially be generalized to other disease states and immunological phenotypes. At a false discovery rate of 0.05, a later analysis linked 15,000 to 20,000 TCR beta sequences to specific HLA alleles. About 15 rarely observed V segments, including chromosome 9 orphons, were excluded from the earlier analysis of several hundred of the donors because counts were too low. Correlated functional status among segregating V segments might reflect linkage disequilibrium, but an unknown experimental factor could not be ruled out. A later genetic analysis associated a missense DCLRE1C variant with V-gene and J-gene trimming of TCR beta chains, and an independent cohort replicated the association. Because some donors lacked HLA typing at each locus, the association tests relied only on the typed subset. The sequencing pipeline was judged likely to have produced a cluster of highly shared sequence variants as a technical artifact. In vitro tests confirmed that three of the cytomegalovirus-associated TCR beta chains recognize cytomegalovirus antigens. A further reported finding was that TCR beta sequences accurately predicted the HLA-A and HLA-B alleles for most subjects in the first cohort. In an earlier analysis of 500 to 650 of the donors, most TCR beta V segments appeared in productive rearrangements about 87% or about 30% of the time, broadly matching IMGT annotations. The presence/absence analyses assumed that sequencing depth was roughly uniform across donors, and that assumption may not be true. The cohort was sequenced for TCR beta chains only, and without alpha or paired-chain data the features that could be detected were limited. A later analysis found that HLA-associated TCR beta chains were more clonally expanded and had lower generation probabilities than equally common non-associated chains. Because the 87-base-pair reads could not distinguish some IMGT-functional V segments, including TRBV6-2 and TRBV6-3, those segments were excluded. The only immune exposure information available for the cohort was CMV serostatus. In a later analysis, most CMV-associated TCR beta chains were found to appear HLA-restricted, with HLA associations seemingly driven largely by CMV exposure. A total of around 150 TCR beta chains were listed by the study as associated with cytomegalovirus. Several of the top co-occurrence clusters appeared to be linked to parvovirus B19, influenza, CMV and Epstein-Barr virus, according to a later analysis. Compared with the approximately 700-donor mean, donors in an Asian-associated ancestry cluster had fewer N-insertions in productive TCRs, according to a later genetic analysis. Cytomegalovirus status was reported to be diagnosed by the classifier with high specificity and sensitivity in both the original and validation cohorts. Most TCR sequences were seen in very few donors, while some public TCRs were found in many individuals. A later analysis found that TCR association rates varied across HLA loci, with DRB1 alleles showing the most associated TCRs and HLA-C alleles the fewest. Assigning TCR associations to individual alleles was difficult when HLA alleles, especially DR and DQ, strongly co-occurred.

To prepare the library, the immunoSEQ multiplex PCR assay was applied. A mixture of 60 forward primers for TCR Vbeta segments and 13 reverse primers for TCR Jbeta segments was used in the multiplex PCR. The CDR3 region of rearranged TCR beta genes was amplified from genomic DNA with a multiplex PCR assay. The amplified TCR beta libraries were sequenced on the Illumina HiSeq System as 87-base-pair reads. In the authors' own workflow: A later analysis counted tens of millions of unique TCR beta chains across the 670 or so repertoires, and around 12 million of these chains were shared by at least two donors. A nearest-neighbor algorithm error-corrected the raw reads and collapsed the reads into unique sequences, merging closely related sequences to remove PCR and sequencing errors. Alignment of CDR3 sequences to IMGT reference sequences was used to assign V, D and J gene segments. For a sequence to be retained, a match of at least six nucleotides was required to both a V gene segment and a J gene segment. Rearrangements were classified as productive when the CDR3 lacked stop codons and remained in frame with V and J, and all other rearrangements were classified as non-productive. Following IMGT convention, CDR3 was defined as the stretch from the second conserved V-encoded cysteine up to the conserved J-encoded phenylalanine. In an earlier analysis of around 570 of the donors, sequences lacking an unambiguous match to a single V gene segment were excluded. In an earlier analysis of some 590 of the donors, a V segment was called functional when productive rearrangements were above 56.7%, and segregating when the standard deviation between donors exceeded 5%. A statistical classification framework was built to diagnose cytomegalovirus status from the catalog of TCR beta chain sequences. In a later analysis, TCR nucleotide sequences were compared against IMGT/GENE-DB human TR gene sequences so that V and J genes could be assigned. Using the TCRdist pipeline, a later analysis assigned CDR3 sequences along with most-parsimonious VDJ recombination scenarios. In a later analysis, each TCR beta chain was defined by its CDR3 amino acid sequence together with its V-gene family, and reads lacking a unique V-gene family were excluded. In a later analysis, several hundred highly shared, low-generation-probability nucleotide sequences were removed to address suspected cross-contamination and a sequencing artifact. In a later analysis, a clonal expansion index for each public chain was calculated from normalized within-repertoire ranks of inferred template counts. A later analysis computed generation probabilities with a VDJ recombination model fitted to out-of-frame rearrangements, and checked the results against IGoR. In a later analysis, hypergeometric tests were used to score TCR-TCR, TCR-HLA and TCR-CMV co-occurrence, with a repertoire-size bias correction applied to TCR pairs. False discovery rates were estimated in a later analysis by permuting HLA or CMV assignments 20 times. In a later analysis, co-occurring TCRs were grouped with DBSCAN, and TCRdist sequence similarity was added when clustering was performed within HLA-allele-positive subsets. Co-occurrence clustering excluded repertoires with fewer than 30,000 or more than 120,000 public chains, plus five with anomalous nucleotide sharing. Sourced from immuneACCESS, this table was stored by TCRdb with only in-frame sequences that have V and J called. A share of the clones is absent; for the studies checked, an unresolved V gene accounts for under half, and the remainder has no known explanation. The V and J calls and the clone size are those of that table, but D and trimming were determined from the DNA. This sample holds approximately 220,000 clones; over 65% were observed only once. Over 0.55% of the sample is held by the ten biggest clonotypes.

The CDR3 numbers 16 residues from cysteine through phenylalanine. Only the CDR3 part of the read is kept: 48 bases, read in frame from the first base. At the junction V is shortened by 2 bases and J by 5 bases; bases outside the gene matches: 9. Via the germline V gene, CDR1 is SGHRS and CDR2 YFSETQ. The sequenced sample consisted of PBMCs. This sequence was found in a young man in good health and CMV-seronegative. In this chain, TRBV5-1 is recombined with TRBJ2-1; 8 middle bases align to TRBD1. The nucleotide sequence is TGCGCCAGCAGCTTCCTGACAGGGGCTATTGACAATGAGCAGTTCTTC. It specifies CASSFLTGAIDNEQFF. Reference TRBV5-1 and TRBJ2-1 proteins supply the regions before and after the CDR3; the full variable domain is: KAGVTQTPRYLIKTRGQQVTLSCSPISGHRSVSWYQQTPGQGLQFLFEYFSETQRNKGNFPGRFSGRQFSNSRSEMNVSTLELGDSALYLCASSFLTGAIDNEQFFGPGTRLTVL.